The source of this TCR beta chain is a study of HIV-infected patients and healthy controls. The CDR3 loop spans 14 amino acids. V was pared by 6 bases and J by 1 base, with 4 bases of the junction left unmatched. The V gene's germline CDR1 is DFQATT and CDR2 SNEGSKA (reference sequence). Reverse transcription used 450 to 650 ng RNA and constant-region primers for alpha and beta. Each of the alpha and beta chains got its own library through chain-specific third strand synthesis with indices. All rearrangements within a chain used one primer pair; cDNA molecules carried barcodes. Second strand synthesis was primed from the SP2 site. TCRdb analysed the 5' RACE reads with MiXCR anew, one entry per CDR3 protein. The table includes 15,000 to 20,000 distinct CDR3 sequences, more than 10% detected once. Whole blood was used without fractionation, so all unsorted peripheral T cells were included. Findings and limits, study-wide: Donor HLA types were not determined in the study.

By share, this clonotype counts as medium-sized. Its antigen is not identified. J is TRBJ2-2 and V is TRBV20-1; 8 bases line up with TRBD2. The sequenced sample was blood. The source is an adult in good health. The CDR3 bases are TGCAGTGCCACCAGCGGGGGGAACACCGGGGAGCTGTTTTTT. Protein sequence: CSATSGGNTGELFF.